Given below is one TCR beta chain in context. This clone was observed a single time. Its recognized antigen is unknown. It has no much larger one-base neighbor in the sample; base qualities were not kept. Each collaborating institution followed its own protocols to collect whole blood in K2EDTA tubes. Collaborator samples were shipped for TCRbeta analysis as frozen whole blood, isolated PBMCs, or DNA extracted from either sample type. TCRbeta CDR3 regions were amplified from genomic DNA using the immunoSEQ Assay, a bias-controlled multiplex PCR. The published analysis was carried out like this. Within the assay, amplification of reference gene primers was used to estimate how many nucleated cells each sample contained. Sequence reads were collapsed and filtered to measure the absolute abundance of every unique TCRbeta CDR3 rearrangement. For each sample, productive Simpson clonality was calculated as the square root of Simpson's diversity index across productive rearrangements. The clones in this table, taken by TCRdb from immuneACCESS, are in-frame only. Not every clone is retained; where verified, under half of the shortfall comes from an unresolved V gene, and the cause of the rest is unknown. The V and J calls and clone size are taken from that table; D and trimming were inferred from the DNA. Within this sample are about 170,000 clones, with roughly 87% of them counted one time only. The ten largest make up 1.6% of the sample.

The data were taken from a study of blood T cell repertoires in COVID-19 (dated by TCRdb to 2020 to 2022). Describing the broader study: Collaborator samples came from the United States, Italy and Spain and covered acute and convalescent phases of COVID-19. The material from the prospective study consisted of cDNA or gDNA derived from T cells, B-cell-depleted T cells, or PBMCs. The sample metadata nearly always contained a de-identified subject ID, COVID-19 status, age in years and sex. Subjects who had been exposed to COVID-19, were actively infected with it, or had recovered from it provided the deeply sampled blood TCRbeta repertoires that made up the dataset. Where available, HLA class I and class II types were obtained from metadata supplied by the sample provider rather than from assay-based typing. The samples were drawn from the first 160 participants of the ongoing ImmuneRACE study and from 950 to 1,500 subjects provided by 6 global collaborators. A freely available public database, intended as a resource for researchers studying the immune response to SARS-CoV-2, is where the repertoires were released. Study-wide findings and limitations: The quantity of clinical and demographic metadata differed by source and by participant and was supplied without curation.

CDR1 and CDR2 are read off the germline V gene as MRHNA and SNTAGT. The germline V and J ends show losses of 0 bases and 5 bases respectively, and no gene match explains 5 bases of the junction. The CDR3 holds 15 amino acids from the cysteine to the phenylalanine. CDR3 DNA is the only sequence kept; it has 45 bases, read in frame from the first base. The sequenced material came from peripheral blood. The sequence was collected from a woman aged 50 to 65 with acute or convalescent COVID-19. The chain uses TRBV6-4 and TRBJ1-1, with TRBD1 matching 8 junction bases. The DNA sequence is as follows: TGTGCCAGCAGTGACTCTCCAGGGGGCAGAACTGAAGCTTTCTTT. Its amino acids are CASSDSPGGRTEAFF.